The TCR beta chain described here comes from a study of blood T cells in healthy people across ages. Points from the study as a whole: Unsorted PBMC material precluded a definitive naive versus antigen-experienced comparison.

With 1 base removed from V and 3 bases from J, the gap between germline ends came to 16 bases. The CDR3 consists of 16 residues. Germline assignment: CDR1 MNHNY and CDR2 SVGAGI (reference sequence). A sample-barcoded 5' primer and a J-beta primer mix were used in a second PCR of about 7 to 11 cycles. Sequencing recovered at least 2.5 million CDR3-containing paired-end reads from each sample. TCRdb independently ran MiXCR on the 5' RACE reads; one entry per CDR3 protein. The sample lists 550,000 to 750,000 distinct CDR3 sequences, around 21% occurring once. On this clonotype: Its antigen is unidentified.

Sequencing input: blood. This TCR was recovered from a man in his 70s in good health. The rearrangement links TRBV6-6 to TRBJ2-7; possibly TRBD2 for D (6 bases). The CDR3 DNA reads TGTGCCAGCAGTTACTTTGCGGGCGGAGGGCACTACGAGCAGTACTTC. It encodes CASSYFAGGGHYEQYF.